These 26 T cell receptor beta chains share one sample of origin, sequenced in a study of a mutant IDH1 vaccine in newly diagnosed glioma. The data were produced by immunoSEQ multiplex PCR, yet TCRdb's version contains in-frame clones alone and is incomplete. This table holds just over 80,000 clones, approximately 85% found once. For these receptors, no antigen is known. Time point here: week 23, last vaccination. Vaccinated patients received 300 ug of mutant IDH1 20-mer peptide per dose, with topical imiquimod. The source material was PBMCs, sampled from a glioma patient whose treatment included an IDH1 peptide vaccine. These TCRs come from a man aged 25 to 40 with glioma. Some clones in this sample may be carry-over from other donors' samples.

The chain has TRBV28 and TRBJ1-2; D remains unclear. Trimming took 3 bases from V and 4 from J, leaving 9 bases between them. The CDR3 runs to 13 residues. CDR1 is MDHEN and CDR2 is SYDVKM in the germline V gene. The CDR3 sequence is CASSFRGRYGYTF. CDR3 sequence (DNA): TGTGCCAGCAGTTTTCGCGGACGCTATGGCTACACCTTC.

The CDR3 DNA follows: TGTGCCAGCAGTGAAGTCGGGCGGGAGGGCTCCTACGAGCAGTACTTC. Translation: CASSEVGREGSYEQYF. The chain links TRBV6-1 to TRBJ2-7; TRBD2 agrees at 9 bases. CDR1 and CDR2 from the germline V gene are MNHNS and SASEGT. V lost 1 base and J lost 0; bases outside the gene matches: 4. CDR3 length: 16 amino acids.

This chain uses TRBV29-1 with TRBJ2-7; 7 nucleotides line up with TRBD1. V was clipped by 3 bases and J by 4 bases; unmatched bases: 15. The CDR3 is 16 residues long. Germline V gene lookup returns CDR1 SQVTM and CDR2 ANQGSEA. The CDR3 coding sequence is TGCAGCGTTGATGGTCTGCCCGGGACAGTGGGGTACGAGCAGTACTTC. It is translated as CSVDGLPGTVGYEQYF.

The chain combines TRBV4-2 with TRBJ2-1; 9 bases are shared with TRBD2. Germline lookup yields CDR1 LGHNA and CDR2 YNFKEQ. The CDR3 loop spans 17 amino acids. The trim removed 4 bases at V and 7 bases at J, leaving 14 bases unmatched. CDR3 sequence reads: CASSPPVWRGGPNEQFF. The CDR3 DNA follows: TGTGCCAGCAGCCCTCCGGTTTGGCGGGGGGGCCCAAATGAGCAGTTCTTC.

The CDR3 spells CASSSPRRGGNIQYF. DNA of the CDR3: TGTGCCAGCAGTTCCCCCCGCAGGGGGGGAAACATTCAGTACTTC. V usage is TRBV28 and J usage is TRBJ2-4; perhaps D is TRBD1 or TRBD2 (7 bases each). V lost 4 bases and J lost 6, with 16 bases in between. Germline CDR1 reads MDHEN; CDR2 reads SYDVKM. This CDR3 comprises 15 residues.

The chain joins TRBV28 to TRBJ1-2; TRBD1 aligns across 11 bases. After removal of 2 bases from V and 7 bases from J, the junction contained 6 bases not matched to a gene. Germline assignment: CDR1 MDHEN and CDR2 SYDVKM. The CDR3 consists of 15 residues. The CDR3 is CASSLNPGQGGGYTF. As DNA, the CDR3 is TGTGCCAGCAGTTTAAATCCGGGACAGGGGGGTGGCTACACCTTC.

CDR3 DNA sequence: TGTGCCAGCAGTGCGACAGGGGGCAGCTATGGCTACACCTTC. Translated: CASSATGGSYGYTF. J is TRBJ1-2 and V is TRBV6-6; 10 nucleotides agree with TRBD1. The CDR3 runs 14 residues. Germline V gives CDR1 MNHNY, CDR2 SVGAGI (reference sequence). Unmatched junction bases numbered 4, after V lost 5 bases and J lost 4 bases.

This clone was detected a few times. The rearrangement links TRBV28 to TRBJ2-7; no clear D gene. Germline V gene lookup returns CDR1 MDHEN and CDR2 SYDVKM. Trimming removed 4 bases from V and 0 bases from J, with 7 bases in between. The CDR3 contains 13 residues. The CDR3 spells CASSSFSSYEQYF. CDR3 in DNA: TGTGCCAGCAGTTCGTTCAGCTCCTACGAGCAGTACTTC.

This clone is a singleton in its sample. The rearrangement links TRBV5-4 to TRBJ1-4; D is possibly TRBD1 (5 bases). The CDR3 is 15 amino acids. Trimming left V 4 bases short and J 2 bases short, with 12 bases between. Germline V lookup: CDR1 SGHNT, CDR2 YYREEE (reference sequence). CDR3 residues: CASSPGGTTNEKLFF. The CDR3 DNA reads as TGTGCCAGCAGCCCCGGAGGGACTACTAATGAAAAACTGTTTTTT. Looking up the rest from reference TRBV5-4 and TRBJ1-4 gives the full variable domain: ETGVTQSPTHLIKTRGQQVTLRCSSQSGHNTVSWYQQALGQGPQFIFQYYREEENGRGNFPPRFSGLQFPNYSSELNVNALELDDSALYLCASSPGGTTNEKLFFGSGTQLSVL.

This clone was seen a few times. The rearrangement links TRBV2 to TRBJ1-3; no clear D. Germline lookup yields CDR1 SNHLY and CDR2 FYNNEI. Trimming left V 6 bases short and J 0 bases short, with 6 bases between. The CDR3 has 13 amino acids. CDR3 in amino acids: CASRYSSGNTIYF. The CDR3 nucleotides read TGTGCCAGCAGGTATAGCTCTGGAAACACCATATATTTT.

The chain has TRBV5-5 and TRBJ1-2; D call uncertain. The CDR3 loop spans 15 amino acids. CDR1 and CDR2 from the germline V gene are SGHKS and YYEKEE (reference sequence). The V gene lost 4 bases and the J gene lost 4 bases, with 17 bases spanning the gap. The CDR3 sequence is CASSLSLREIYGYTF. CDR3 in DNA: TGTGCCAGCAGCCTTTCTCTTCGGGAGATCTATGGCTACACCTTC.

The rearrangement uses TRBV6-6 and TRBJ1-3; D is unresolved. The CDR3 runs to 14 residues. Trimming took off 6 bases at V and 4 bases at J, with 13 bases between the two ends. Germline V lookup: CDR1 MNHNY, CDR2 SVGAGI (reference sequence). CDR3 in DNA: TGTGCCAGCAGCCCAACCACTCTGGGAAACACCATATATTTT. Translating it yields CASSPTTLGNTIYF.

The chain recombines TRBV7-3 with TRBJ2-3; 8 positions match TRBD2. CDR1 SGHTA and CDR2 FQGTGA come from the germline V gene. CDR3 length: 14 amino acids. With V trimmed by 6 bases and J by 5 bases, 7 bases remained unmatched. The CDR3 nucleotides read TGTGCCAGCAGTCCCCCGGGGGGGAAAGATACGCAGTATTTT. Translated: CASSPPGGKDTQYF.

The V and J genes are TRBV7-2 and TRBJ1-6; tentative D call: TRBD1 (6 bases). From germline, CDR1 is SGHTA and CDR2 FQGNSA. This CDR3 comprises 14 residues. V dropped 3 bases and J dropped 8 bases, with 11 bases sitting between them. The CDR3 coding sequence is TGTGCCAGCAGCTTCTCCCACAGGGATTCACCCCTCCACTTT. Amino acid sequence: CASSFSHRDSPLHF.

The rearrangement joins TRBV6-5 to TRBJ1-2; 8 bases map to TRBD1. The CDR3 extends over 14 amino acids. Germline CDR1 is MNHEY and CDR2 is SVGAGI. Germline trimming cut 6 bases from V and 3 bases from J; bases unmatched to any gene: 6. CDR3 in amino acids: CASSRTGMDYGYTF. The CDR3 nucleotides are TGTGCCAGCAGCCGGACAGGGATGGACTATGGCTACACCTTC.

The chain carries TRBV19 and TRBJ2-2; D remains ambiguous. Germline-derived CDR1 and CDR2 are LNHDA and SQIVND (reference sequence). The CDR3 is made up of 14 amino acids. Between the trimmed V and J ends, which lost 5 bases and 3 bases, there was a span of 10 bases. CDR3 loop: CASSDIWDTGELFF. The CDR3 nucleotides read TGTGCCAGTAGTGACATATGGGACACCGGGGAGCTGTTTTTT.

The chain is built from TRBV5-4 and TRBJ2-7, with D unresolved. The CDR3 runs 15 residues. V lost 4 bases to trimming and J lost 2 bases, with 16 bases between them. Germline V CDR1 and CDR2: SGHNT, YYREEE (reference sequence). For the CDR3, the DNA is TGTGCCAGCAGCCACCCGTCGACTCCTACCTACGAGCAGTACTTC. It is translated as CASSHPSTPTYEQYF.

The rearrangement uses TRBV6-5 and TRBJ2-5; D is undetermined. The CDR3 consists of 14 residues. Per germline, CDR1 MNHEY and CDR2 SVGAGI. V lost 4 bases to trimming and J lost 4 bases, with 13 bases between them. The CDR3 loop reads CASSLEGFGETQYF. The CDR3 DNA sequence: TGTGCCAGCAGTTTAGAAGGGTTTGGAGAGACCCAGTACTTC.

The gene calls are TRBV10-3 and TRBJ1-5; D uncertain. CDR3 length: 12 residues. Germline V gene sequence: CDR1 ENHRY, CDR2 SYGVKD. V shed 3 bases and J shed 4 bases, with 4 bases lying between them. In DNA form, the CDR3 reads TGTGCCATCAGTGACTCGAATCAGCCCCAGCATTTT. Residues: CAISDSNQPQHF.

This rearrangement joins TRBV4-3 to TRBJ2-2; tentatively, D is TRBD1 or TRBD2 (6 bases each). Trimming took off 5 bases at V and 3 bases at J, with 16 bases between the two ends. Germline assignment: CDR1 LGHNA and CDR2 YSLEER. This CDR3 is built from 16 residues. CDR3: CASSSFLGGDTGELFF. The DNA for the CDR3 is TGCGCCAGCAGCTCTTTTTTGGGGGGCGACACCGGGGAGCTGTTTTTT.

The V and J genes are TRBV21-1 and TRBJ1-1. TRBV21-1 is tagged as a pseudogene. This CDR3 has 13 amino acids. CDR3 sequence reads: CASSKTKNTEAFF. CDR3 bases: TGTGCCAGCAGCAAAACCAAGAACACTGAAGCTTTCTTT.

The chain links TRBV10-3 to TRBJ2-1, with D unresolved. Germline V gene lookup returns CDR1 ENHRY and CDR2 SYGVKD. The CDR3 has 13 residues. With 3 bases removed from V and 4 bases from J, the gap between germline ends came to 7 bases. The CDR3 loop reads CAISDIQYNEQFF. CDR3 coding DNA: TGTGCCATCAGTGACATACAGTACAATGAGCAGTTCTTC.

This chain connects TRBV19 to TRBJ1-1; a weak D match, TRBD1 (5 bases). CDR1 LNHDA and CDR2 SQIVND come from the germline V gene (reference sequence). The CDR3 has 13 amino acids. Deletions cut 8 bases from V and 1 base from J, with 11 bases between. CDR3 amino acids: CASGWDWNTEAFF. Written as DNA, the CDR3 is TGTGCCAGTGGTTGGGACTGGAACACTGAAGCTTTCTTT.

The J gene is TRBJ1-5, the V gene TRBV29-1; 7 bases align to TRBD1. CDR1 SQVTM and CDR2 ANQGSEA come from the germline V gene. J gave up 7 bases and V 5 bases, and 8 bases lay outside the gene matches. The CDR3 is made up of 13 amino acids. The DNA of the CDR3 is TGCAGCGTTTCTCCCGCAGGGGGGCAGCCCCAGCATTTT. Protein sequence: CSVSPAGGQPQHF.

The J gene is TRBJ1-1, the V gene TRBV2, with D tentatively TRBD1 (5 bases). The CDR3 extends over 13 amino acids. The germline gives CDR1 SNHLY, CDR2 FYNNEI. V lost 11 bases and J lost 4, with 17 bases in between. CDR3 region: CAAAQGPGTEAFF. The CDR3 DNA reads TGTGCCGCTGCCCAGGGCCCGGGCACTGAAGCTTTCTTT. The entire variable domain, with the rest obtained from reference TRBV2 and TRBJ1-1, is as follows: EPEVTQTPSHQVTQMGQEVILRCVPISNHLYFYWYRQILGQKVEFLVSFYNNEISEKSEIFDDQFSVERPDGSNFTLKIRSTKLEDSAMYFCAAAQGPGTEAFFGQGTRLTVV.

The chain is built from TRBV7-9 and TRBJ1-4; no clear D. CDR3 size: 16 residues. The germline gives CDR1 SEHNR, CDR2 FQNEAQ (reference sequence). Trimming shortened V by 1 base and J by 4 bases, and 13 bases separated the two germline ends. CDR3 amino acids: CASSLGRRWLNEKLFF. As DNA, the CDR3 is TGTGCCAGCAGCTTAGGGAGAAGGTGGCTTAATGAAAAACTGTTTTTT.